Listed below are T cell receptor beta chains from one sample, sequenced in a study of CD8+ T cells in alopecia areata. Only in-frame clones appear in the TCRdb table, and some are missing; sequencing was by immunoSEQ multiplex PCR. The sample has about 200,000 clones, 50% to 60% seen once. The material was CD4+ T cells sorted from blood, obtained at week 0. These receptors were obtained from a human donor with alopecia areata. CDR3s include the opening cysteine and the closing phenylalanine or tryptophan. D genes are given only for firm matches. The listing skips clone size in some rows; elsewhere it reads once, few, many or a size class.

abundance	d_gene	j_gene	v_gene	CDR3nt	CDR3aa
-	-	TRBJ1-1	TRBV4-1	TGCGCCAGCAGCCGGGGACAAGGCACGAACACTGAAGCTTTCTTT	CASSRGQGTNTEAFF
few	TRBD1	TRBJ1-6	TRBV23-1	TGCGCCAGCAGTCCAAAGAGTTGGGGACAGCCTAATTCACCCCTCCACTTT	CASSPKSWGQPNSPLHF
once	-	TRBJ1-2	TRBV5-1	TGCGCCAGCAGCCCAACTGGACAGAATGGCTACACCTTC	CASSPTGQNGYTF
-	-	TRBJ2-6	TRBV29-1	TGCAGCGTTGATGCAGCTGGGGCCAACGTCCTGACTTTC	CSVDAAGANVLTF
-	-	TRBJ2-7	TRBV10-3	TGTGCCATCAGTGAACTATACGGGAGAGCTGCCTACGAGCAGTACTTC	CAISELYGRAAYEQYF
-	-	TRBJ1-1	TRBV6-1	TGTGCCAGCAACCCGACGAGGGGCACTGAAGCTTTCTTT	CASNPTRGTEAFF
-	-	TRBJ2-3	TRBV19	TGTGCCAGTAGACCGACAAGGGGGGACACAGATACGCAGTATTTT	CASRPTRGDTDTQYF
few	TRBD1	TRBJ1-2	TRBV6-5	TGTGCCAGCAGTTACTACTACAGGGGCGACTATGGCTACACCTTC	CASSYYYRGDYGYTF
-	-	TRBJ2-7	TRBV28	TGTGCCAGCAGTTTCACGGCTAGCGAGCAGTACTTC	CASSFTASEQYF
-	-	TRBJ2-7	TRBV2	TGTGCCAGCAGTGGCCTCAGGGGAACCTACGAGCAGTACTTC	CASSGLRGTYEQYF
-	TRBD1	TRBJ1-5	TRBV18	TGTGCCAGTCACACAGGGGGGAATCAGCCCCAGCATTTT	CASHTGGNQPQHF
-	-	TRBJ1-2	TRBV10-3	TGTGCCATCAGTACCGGGACGGGCTATGGCTACACCTTC	CAISTGTGYGYTF
-	-	TRBJ1-3	TRBV30	TGTGCCTGGAGGCCTTTTTGGCCCCCTGGAAACACCATATATTTT	CAWRPFWPPGNTIYF
few	-	TRBJ1-1	TRBV2	TGTGCCAGCAGTGAAGAGGGGCCTCGGGATCCTAGCACTGAAGCTTTCTTT	CASSEEGPRDPSTEAFF
-	TRBD1	TRBJ2-3	TRBV11-2	TGTGCCAGCAGCCCCAGGACAGGGTCCAGCACAGATACGCAGTATTTT	CASSPRTGSSTDTQYF
-	TRBD1	TRBJ1-2	TRBV27	TGTGCCAGCAGTTTATCCCCCCGGGACAGAAGGGGCTACACCTTC	CASSLSPRDRRGYTF
-	-	TRBJ1-2	TRBV29-1	TGCAGCGTTGAAGATGGGAGCGGCTACACCTTC	CSVEDGSGYTF
many	-	TRBJ1-1	TRBV7-9	TGTGCCAGCAGCCTCAGGGAAGGGGCTTTCTTT	CASSLREGAFF
-	-	TRBJ1-4	TRBV19	TGTGCCTGCAGACAGAGAGAGAATGAAAAACTGTTTTTT	CACRQRENEKLFF
-	-	TRBJ1-6	TRBV19	TGTGCCAGTAGTTTTCGGGGGACCAGCTCACCCCTCCACTTT	CASSFRGTSSPLHF
few	-	TRBJ2-7	TRBV5-1	TGCGCCAGCAGCACCAACTACGAGCAGTACTTC	CASSTNYEQYF
-	-	TRBJ1-1	TRBV2	TGTGCCAGCAGAGAGAGGAGCACGAACACTGAAGCTTTCTTT	CASRERSTNTEAFF
-	-	TRBJ2-6	TRBV29-1	TGCAGCGTTGAGACCCCATCTGGGGCCAACGTCCTGACTTTC	CSVETPSGANVLTF
few	TRBD1	TRBJ2-3	TRBV5-1	TGCGCCAGCAGCTTCCGGACAGGGGGTCGGACAGATACGCAGTATTTT	CASSFRTGGRTDTQYF
-	-	TRBJ2-1	TRBV5-1	TGCGCCAGCAGCTTCAGAAGCGAAAGCTCCTACAATGAGCAGTTCTTC	CASSFRSESSYNEQFF
once	-	TRBJ2-2	TRBV5-1	TGCGCCAGCAGCCTTGGGGAAGTCGCCACCGGGGAGCTGTTTTTT	CASSLGEVATGELFF
few	-	TRBJ2-3	TRBV29-1	TGCAGCGTTGCAGGGTCCAGCACAGATACGCAGTATTTT	CSVAGSSTDTQYF
-	-	TRBJ1-2	TRBV4-1	TGCGCCAGCAGCCAAACCGGTGAGGGGGGCTACACCTTC	CASSQTGEGGYTF
few	-	TRBJ1-2	TRBV30	TGTGCCTGGAGGCCTCAGTGGGGGCTCGGAGGCTACACCTTC	CAWRPQWGLGGYTF
-	-	TRBJ2-4	TRBV6-5	TGTGCCAGCAGTTACGGAGGCGGGATCAAGAAAAACATTCAGTACTTC	CASSYGGGIKKNIQYF
few	TRBD1	TRBJ2-1	TRBV29-1	TGCAGCGTTCGAATACAGGGGGCGGACCTTGAGCAGTTCTTC	CSVRIQGADLEQFF
few	TRBD1	TRBJ2-5	TRBV28	TGTGCCAGCTCGAGGGGGGGACAGGGGAAAGAGACCCAGTACTTC	CASSRGGQGKETQYF
-	-	TRBJ2-7	TRBV7-9	TGTGCCAGCAGCTTTGACAGTTCCTACGAGCAGTACTTC	CASSFDSSYEQYF
medium-sized	-	TRBJ2-7	TRBV7-9	TGTGCCAGCAGCTTTGTGGGGGGAGGCACCTACGAGCAGTACTTC	CASSFVGGGTYEQYF
-	-	TRBJ1-1	TRBV7-2	TGTGCCAGCAGCTTAAGGACGGTGAGGGCGAACACTGAAGCTTTCTTT	CASSLRTVRANTEAFF
-	TRBD1	TRBJ1-2	TRBV4-1	TGCGCCAGCAGCCAAGATGAACAGGGGGATGGCTACACCTTC	CASSQDEQGDGYTF
-	-	TRBJ2-5	TRBV6-5	TGTGCCAGCAGTTACGACCGTCTCCAAGGAGGGACCCAGTACTTC	CASSYDRLQGGTQYF
few	-	TRBJ2-1	TRBV29-1	TGCAGCGTTGAAAAAGACCAGTCCCGATACAATGAGCAGTTCTTC	CSVEKDQSRYNEQFF
-	-	TRBJ1-5	TRBV19	TGTGCCATGGGTACAGGGAATCGCAATCAGCCCCAGCATTTT	CAMGTGNRNQPQHF
-	-	TRBJ2-7	TRBV11-1	TGTGCCAGCAGCCGCTGGAGGCTAGCTTCTATCTACGAGCAGTACTTC	CASSRWRLASIYEQYF
-	-	TRBJ1-3	TRBV27	TGTGCCAGCAGAGGGCAGGGAAACACCATATATTTT	CASRGQGNTIYF
few	TRBD1	TRBJ1-1	TRBV4-2	TGTGCCAGCAGCCCAGATCGGACAGGGTTGAACACTGAAGCTTTCTTT	CASSPDRTGLNTEAFF
-	-	TRBJ2-7	TRBV4-1	TGCGCCAGCAGCCACCCCCGGGACTTAAAGCAGTACTTC	CASSHPRDLKQYF
-	-	TRBJ2-2	TRBV7-9	TGTGCCAGCAGCTTGGGGCAGAACACCGGGGAGCTGTTTTTT	CASSLGQNTGELFF
-	TRBD1	TRBJ1-5	TRBV6-1	TGTGCCAGCAGTGCAGGACAGGGGGGGACTCAGCCCCAGCATTTT	CASSAGQGGTQPQHF
-	-	TRBJ1-2	TRBV29-1	TGCAGCGTTGGCTTTCAGGCAGCTAACTATGGCTACACCTTC	CSVGFQAANYGYTF
-	TRBD1	TRBJ1-2	TRBV2	TGTGCCAGCGGGGACAGGGCTAACTATGGCTACACCTTC	CASGDRANYGYTF
few	-	TRBJ2-7	TRBV6-1	TGTGCCAGCAGTTCCCCACGGGGTCCCTACGAGCAGTACTTC	CASSSPRGPYEQYF